The clone carrying this T cell receptor (beta chain) was observed a few times. Antigen unknown. The data were obtained in a study of identical twins. General study results and limits: For cord blood, abundant beta clonotypes had fewer insertions, unlike memory repertoires, which showed none.

TCRdb recomputed calls from the 5' RACE reads with MiXCR, one row per CDR3 protein. Of roughly 770,000 distinct CDR3 sequences listed, 18% were seen once; the top ten hold around 14%. Germline-derived CDR1 and CDR2 are LGHNA and YSLEER. The CDR3 runs to 15 residues. J was trimmed by 3 bases and V by 7 bases; bases with no gene match: 7. The data also belong to a second study, concerning T cells expressing NK-cell markers. From that report: Where a handful of donors were concerned, these clonotypes also led the CD3+CD56-NKG2C+ fraction.

The chain combines TRBV4-3 with TRBJ2-1; TRBD2 aligns across 9 bases. The sequence derives from a woman aged 18-30 years in good health. Sequenced sample: PBMCs. The CDR3 coding sequence is TGCGCCAGCACCGAACGGCGGGAGGGCTACAATGAGCAGTTCTTC. It codes for CASTERREGYNEQFF.